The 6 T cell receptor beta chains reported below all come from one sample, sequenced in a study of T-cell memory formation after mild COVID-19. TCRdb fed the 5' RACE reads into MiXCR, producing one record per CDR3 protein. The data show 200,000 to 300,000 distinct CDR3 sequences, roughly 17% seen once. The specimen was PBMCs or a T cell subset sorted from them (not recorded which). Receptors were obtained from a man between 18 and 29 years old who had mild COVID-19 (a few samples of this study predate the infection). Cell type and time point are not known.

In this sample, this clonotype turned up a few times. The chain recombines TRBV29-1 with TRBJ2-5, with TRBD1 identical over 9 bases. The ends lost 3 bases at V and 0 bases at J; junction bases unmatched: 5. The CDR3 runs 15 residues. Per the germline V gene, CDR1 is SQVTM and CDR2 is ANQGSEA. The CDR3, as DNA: TGCAGCGTTGAGGACAGGGGACGAGACCAAGAGACCCAGTACTTC. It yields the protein CSVEDRGRDQETQYF.

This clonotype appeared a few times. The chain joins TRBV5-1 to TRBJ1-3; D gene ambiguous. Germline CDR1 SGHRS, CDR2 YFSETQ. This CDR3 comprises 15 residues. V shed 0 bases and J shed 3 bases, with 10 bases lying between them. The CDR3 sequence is CASSLGKGSGNTIYF. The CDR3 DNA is TGCGCCAGCAGCTTGGGGAAAGGGAGTGGAAACACCATATATTTT.

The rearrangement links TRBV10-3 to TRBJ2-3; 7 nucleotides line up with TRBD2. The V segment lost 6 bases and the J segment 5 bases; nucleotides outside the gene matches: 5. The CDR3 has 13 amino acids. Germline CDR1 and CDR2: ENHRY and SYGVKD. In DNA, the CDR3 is TGTGCCATCAGCCAAGCGGGGTTAGATACGCAGTATTTT. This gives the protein CAISQAGLDTQYF.

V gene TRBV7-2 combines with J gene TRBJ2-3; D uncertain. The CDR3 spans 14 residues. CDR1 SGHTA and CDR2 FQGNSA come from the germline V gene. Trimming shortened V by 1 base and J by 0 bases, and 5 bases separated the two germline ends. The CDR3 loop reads CASSLDSSTDTQYF. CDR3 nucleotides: TGTGCCAGCAGCTTAGACTCCAGCACAGATACGCAGTATTTT.

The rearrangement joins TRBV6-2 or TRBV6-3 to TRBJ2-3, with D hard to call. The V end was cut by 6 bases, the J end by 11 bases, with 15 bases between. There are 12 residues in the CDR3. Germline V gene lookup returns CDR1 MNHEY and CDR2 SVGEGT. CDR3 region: CASSHDGTRQYF. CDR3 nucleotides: TGTGCCAGCAGCCACGACGGTACGAGGCAGTATTTT.

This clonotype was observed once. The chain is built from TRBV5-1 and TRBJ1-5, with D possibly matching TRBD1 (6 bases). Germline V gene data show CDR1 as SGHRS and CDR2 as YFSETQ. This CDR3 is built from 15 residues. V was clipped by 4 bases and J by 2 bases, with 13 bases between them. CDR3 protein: CASSQGQGGNQPQHF. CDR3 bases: TGCGCCAGCAGCCAGGGGCAGGGCGGCAATCAGCCCCAGCATTTT.